The 29 T cell receptor beta chains below were found in one sample sequenced in a study of a mutant IDH1 vaccine in newly diagnosed glioma. Stated time point: week 47, end of study. Doses of 300 ug of mutant IDH1 20-mer peptide were given with topical imiquimod. No cognate antigen is known for these TCRs. Sequencing used immunoSEQ multiplex PCR; TCRdb keeps in-frame clones, though not all of them. This table holds 84,000 or so clones, about 81% found once. The specimen comprised PBMCs, sampled from a glioma patient whose treatment included an IDH1 peptide vaccine. The source of these receptors is a man between 35 and 55 years old with glioma.

This chain links TRBV2 with TRBJ2-3; tentative D call: TRBD2 (6 bases). CDR1 is SNHLY, CDR2 FYNNEI, per germline. This CDR3 region has 14 residues. V gave up 5 bases and J gave up 3 bases, with 12 bases separating them. Here the CDR3 reads CASSPGLPTDTQYF. CDR3 in DNA: TGTGCCAGCAGTCCGGGACTCCCGACAGATACGCAGTATTTT.

This clone was observed a handful of times. The chain uses TRBV2 and TRBJ1-2, with 8 positions matching TRBD1. V dropped 4 bases and J dropped 3; count of bases not matched to a gene: 4. The CDR3 runs to 14 residues. Germline V gene lookup returns CDR1 SNHLY and CDR2 FYNNEI. CDR3 coding DNA: TGTGCCAGCAGTGGGACAGGGTGGGACTATGGCTACACCTTC. Amino acid sequence: CASSGTGWDYGYTF. Full variable domain (outside the CDR3, taken from reference TRBV2 and TRBJ1-2): EPEVTQTPSHQVTQMGQEVILRCVPISNHLYFYWYRQILGQKVEFLVSFYNNEISEKSEIFDDQFSVERPDGSNFTLKIRSTKLEDSAMYFCASSGTGWDYGYTFGSGTRLTVV.

This clone was seen only a few times. The rearrangement uses TRBV27 and TRBJ1-5; no firm D call. Per germline, CDR1 MNHEY and CDR2 SMNVEV (reference sequence). The V end lost 2 bases, the J end lost 0 bases, and 8 bases lay between the germline ends. There are 15 residues in the CDR3. The DNA of the CDR3 is TGTGCCAGCAGTTTAATGGCAGTTAGCAATCAGCCCCAGCATTTT. It specifies CASSLMAVSNQPQHF.

The chain's CDR3 is CASSPDRGHNYGYTF. Here the CDR3 DNA reads TGTGCCAGCAGCCCCGACAGGGGGCATAACTATGGCTACACCTTC. J is TRBJ1-2 and V is TRBV6-5; TRBD1 matches at 10 bases. Germline CDR1 reads MNHEY; CDR2 reads SVGAGI. V trimming: 6 bases; J trimming: 1 base; junction bases outside the gene matches: 5. The CDR3 has 15 amino acids.

This clone was detected a few times. The V gene is TRBV28, the J gene TRBJ1-3; TRBD1 matches 7 bases. Germline CDR1 and CDR2: MDHEN and SYDVKM. The CDR3 contains 18 residues. Germline trimming cut 8 bases from V and 2 bases from J; bases unmatched to any gene: 18. The CDR3 region has the DNA TGTGCCAGCCGAGTTTGGGGCCAGCGGGACAGTACTGGAAACACCATATATTTT. It is translated as CASRVWGQRDSTGNTIYF. Full variable domain (remainder filled in from reference TRBV28 and TRBJ1-3): DVKVTQSSRYLVKRTGEKVFLECVQDMDHENMFWYRQDPGLGLRLIYFSYDVKMKEKGDIPEGYSVSREKKERFSLILESASTNQTSMYLCASRVWGQRDSTGNTIYFGEGSWLTVV.

The chain is built from TRBV7-9 and TRBJ1-3, with D maybe TRBD1 (6 bases). V lost 5 bases to trimming and J lost 0 bases, with 11 bases between them. Germline V gives CDR1 SEHNR, CDR2 FQNEAQ (reference sequence). The CDR3 extends over 15 amino acids. DNA of the CDR3: TGTGCCAGCAGCCACAGGGCTAACTCTGGAAACACCATATATTTT. Its translation is CASSHRANSGNTIYF.

The chain employs TRBV5-1 and TRBJ1-1; tentatively, D is TRBD1 (6 bases). This CDR3 region has 17 residues. The V and J ends lost 5 bases and 4 bases respectively, with 24 bases between them. From germline, CDR1 is SGHRS and CDR2 YFSETQ. Written as DNA, the CDR3 is TGCGCCAGCAGATCTTCACCACAGGGTTACGTTTCCACTGAAGCTTTCTTT. This translates into CASRSSPQGYVSTEAFF.

The chain employs TRBV7-2 and TRBJ1-2, with D unresolved. The CDR3 runs to 13 residues. Looked up from germline, CDR1 is SGHTA and CDR2 is FQGNSA. V lost 5 bases, J lost 4 bases, and 11 bases lay in between. CDR3: CASSDSGLYGYTF. Written as DNA, the CDR3 is TGTGCCAGCAGCGACTCAGGACTCTATGGCTACACCTTC.

This clone was observed once. The J gene is TRBJ2-3, the V gene TRBV4-3; D is perhaps TRBD2 (6 bases). Between the trimmed V and J ends, which lost 5 bases and 5 bases, there was a span of 17 bases. The CDR3 runs 15 residues. Germline V gene lookup returns CDR1 LGHNA and CDR2 YSLEER. The CDR3 DNA follows: TGCGCCAGCAGCAAGGATACTAGCCTTCTAGATACGCAGTATTTT. It specifies CASSKDTSLLDTQYF.

The chain recombines TRBV4-2 with TRBJ2-3; no firm D call. The CDR3 is made up of 16 amino acids. V gave up 0 bases and J gave up 4 bases, with 14 bases separating them. Germline CDR1 and CDR2: LGHNA and YNFKEQ. CDR3 loop: CASSQEGISSPDTQYF. The CDR3, as DNA: TGTGCCAGCAGCCAAGAGGGGATTAGCTCCCCAGATACGCAGTATTTT.

At least ten counts were recorded for this clone. The V call is TRBV7-2, the J call TRBJ2-7; D possibly matches TRBD1 or TRBD2 (5 bases each). V lost 4 bases and J 0 bases, leaving 13 bases between the germline ends. This CDR3 is built from 15 residues. Germline CDR1 SGHTA, CDR2 FQGNSA. DNA of the CDR3: TGTGCCAGCAGCTCACCTTGGGACGGCTCCTACGAGCAGTACTTC. Amino acids: CASSSPWDGSYEQYF.

The gene calls are TRBV7-6 and TRBJ2-1; TRBD2 agrees at 9 bases. CDR1 and CDR2 from the germline V gene are SGHVS and FNYEAQ. CDR3 length: 17 amino acids. Losses at the gene ends were 1 base for V and 2 bases for J; bases not matched to a gene: 6. The CDR3 region has the DNA TGTGCCAGCAGCTTAGAGGTAGCGGGGGCAGCCTACAATGAGCAGTTCTTC. Its protein is CASSLEVAGAAYNEQFF.

This clone was detected once. V gene TRBV5-6 combines with J gene TRBJ1-2; 8 nucleotides line up with TRBD1. Germline V CDR1 and CDR2: SGHDT, YYEEEE. The junction had 4 bases not matched to a gene; V was cut back by 4 bases and J by 5 bases. The CDR3 sequence is 13 residues long. CDR3: CASSLTGVYGYTF. For the CDR3, the DNA is TGTGCCAGCAGCCTGACAGGGGTTTATGGCTACACCTTC. The full variable domain, rest sourced from reference TRBV5-6 and TRBJ1-2, is DAGVTQSPTHLIKTRGQQVTLRCSPKSGHDTVSWYQQALGQGPQFIFQYYEEEERQRGNFPDRFSGHQFPNYSSELNVNALLLGDSALYLCASSLTGVYGYTFGSGTRLTVV.

This clone was counted between two and nine times. Here the CDR3 DNA reads TGTGCCAGCAGTAAACCCCTCCTCGAGCAGTACTTC. Protein sequence: CASSKPLLEQYF. The chain joins TRBV11-1 to TRBJ2-7; no reliable D call. This CDR3 region has 12 residues. The V gene's germline CDR1 is SGHAT and CDR2 FQDESV (reference sequence). Trimming cost V 6 bases and J 6 bases, with 12 bases left between them.

This clone was recorded a few times. This chain uses TRBV5-1 with TRBJ1-5; 7 bases agree with TRBD1. This CDR3 is 14 amino acids long. The V segment lost 4 bases and the J segment 3 bases; nucleotides outside the gene matches: 4. Germline-derived CDR1 and CDR2 are SGHRS and YFSETQ. The CDR3: CASSTGQVNQPQHF. The CDR3 region has the DNA TGCGCCAGCAGCACCGGACAGGTCAATCAGCCCCAGCATTTT.

The chain couples TRBV19 to TRBJ2-1, with TRBD1 matching 8 bases. The CDR3 has 13 amino acids. Germline CDR1 and CDR2: LNHDA and SQIVND (reference sequence). V was pared by 11 bases and J by 4 bases, with 7 bases of the junction left unmatched. CDR3 region: CAAGRTGYNEQFF. The CDR3 nucleotides read TGTGCCGCCGGACGGACAGGGTACAATGAGCAGTTCTTC.

This CDR3 is CASSLLLAEQFF. In DNA, the CDR3 is TGTGCCAGCAGTTTACTCTTAGCGGAGCAGTTCTTC. The chain combines TRBV28 with TRBJ2-1; perhaps TRBD2 as D (5 bases). V was clipped by 2 bases and J by 10 bases, with 9 bases between them. The CDR3 is 12 amino acids. CDR1 MDHEN and CDR2 SYDVKM come from the germline V gene.

V is TRBV19 and J is TRBJ2-3; D is unclear. V was trimmed by 2 bases and J by 3 bases, leaving 3 bases between them. Germline CDR1 is LNHDA and CDR2 is SQIVND (reference sequence). CDR3 length: 12 residues. The CDR3 sequence: CASSIKTDTQYF. CDR3 nucleotide sequence: TGTGCCAGTAGTATAAAAACAGATACGCAGTATTTT.

The chain uses TRBV12-5 and TRBJ1-6, with D hard to call. The CDR3 is made up of 16 amino acids. In germline, CDR1 is LGHNT, CDR2 FRNRAP. V shed 1 base and J shed 6 bases, with 13 bases lying between them. The CDR3 sequence is CASGLGARRSNSPLHF. The CDR3 DNA reads as TGTGCTAGTGGTTTGGGCGCCCGGAGGTCTAATTCACCCCTCCACTTT.

The chain carries TRBV14 and TRBJ2-5; D is perhaps TRBD2 (6 bases). Germline V gives CDR1 SGHDN, CDR2 FVKESK. This CDR3 has 17 residues. V lost 1 base to trimming and J lost 4 bases, with 19 bases between them. The CDR3 region has the DNA TGTGCCAGCAGCCAAGGGCCGGGACTCCGGCGGCCAGAGACCCAGTACTTC. This translates into CASSQGPGLRRPETQYF.

This clone was seen only once. This CDR3 is CAIRGGQGVETQYF. The DNA for the CDR3 is TGTGCCATCAGGGGGGGACAGGGAGTTGAGACCCAGTACTTC. The V and J genes are TRBV10-3 and TRBJ2-5; 9 nucleotides align to TRBD1. CDR1 is ENHRY, CDR2 SYGVKD, per germline. The CDR3 length is 14 residues. V was pared by 6 bases and J by 5 bases, with 7 bases of the junction left unmatched.

The gene calls are TRBV28 and TRBJ1-4, with 9 bases lining up with TRBD1. Per germline, CDR1 MDHEN and CDR2 SYDVKM. The CDR3 is 14 residues long. V shed 4 bases, J shed 8 bases, and the junction held 5 bases outside the gene matches. The CDR3 DNA is TGTGCCAGCAGTTCCCGGGACAGGGAGGAAAAACTGTTTTTT. It specifies CASSSRDREEKLFF.

V and J are TRBV7-2 and TRBJ1-6; D gene ambiguous. From germline, CDR1 is SGHTA and CDR2 FQGNSA. V gave up 5 bases and J gave up 7 bases, with 12 bases separating them. The CDR3 covers 14 residues. CDR3 in amino acids: CASSLRQDNSPLHF. CDR3 bases: TGTGCCAGCAGCCTCCGACAAGACAATTCACCCCTCCACTTT.

The chain uses TRBV13 and TRBJ1-2; D may be TRBD1 (5 bases). Germline V gene lookup returns CDR1 PRHDT and CDR2 FYEKMQ (reference sequence). V dropped 0 bases and J dropped 5 bases, with 13 bases sitting between them. This CDR3 has 15 residues. The CDR3 DNA is TGTGCCAGCAGCTTAGGAAGGGGTGTTCAGTATGGCTACACCTTC. Encoded protein: CASSLGRGVQYGYTF.

This clone was seen just once. The V and J genes are TRBV6-6 and TRBJ1-1, with 9 bases matching TRBD1. This CDR3 contains 14 residues. CDR1 and CDR2 (germline): MNHNY, SVGAGI (reference sequence). V gave up 6 bases and J gave up 4 bases; unmatched junction bases: 6. The CDR3 loop reads CASSPNRGPTEAFF. CDR3 bases: TGTGCCAGCAGCCCGAACAGGGGGCCCACTGAAGCTTTCTTT.

This chain links TRBV10-2 with TRBJ1-5, with D unresolved. This CDR3 is built from 15 residues. Per germline, CDR1 WSHSY and CDR2 SAAADI. The V end was cut by 5 bases, the J end by 2 bases, with 13 bases between. CDR3 nucleotides: TGCGCCAGCAGTCTGGGTCCCTGGGGCAATCAGCCCCAGCATTTT. It translates to CASSLGPWGNQPQHF.

This chain uses TRBV19 with TRBJ2-5; 9 bases map to TRBD2. Losses at the gene ends were 5 bases for V and 4 bases for J; bases not matched to a gene: 5. Germline loops: CDR1 LNHDA, CDR2 SQIVND (reference sequence). The CDR3 is made up of 14 amino acids. CDR3 DNA sequence: TGTGCCAGTAGTTTACAGACTAGCGGAGAGACCCAGTACTTC. It specifies CASSLQTSGETQYF.

The gene calls are TRBV2 and TRBJ2-7, with D possibly TRBD1 on 6 matching bases. The CDR3 sequence is 12 residues long. V was cut by 6 bases and J by 1 base, with 7 bases left in between. The germline V gene has CDR1 SNHLY and CDR2 FYNNEI. CDR3 sequence (DNA): TGTGCCAGCAGGGGGACATCCTACGAGCAGTACTTC. This encodes CASRGTSYEQYF.

The table lists this clone with a few counts. V usage is TRBV19 and J usage is TRBJ1-5; D is undetermined. The CDR3 runs 14 residues. The V gene's germline CDR1 is LNHDA and CDR2 SQIVND (reference sequence). The ends were cut back, 2 bases at V and 6 bases at J, with 11 bases in the middle. The CDR3 reads CASSISGNAQPQHF. In nucleotides, the CDR3 is TGTGCCAGTAGTATATCCGGGAACGCTCAGCCCCAGCATTTT.